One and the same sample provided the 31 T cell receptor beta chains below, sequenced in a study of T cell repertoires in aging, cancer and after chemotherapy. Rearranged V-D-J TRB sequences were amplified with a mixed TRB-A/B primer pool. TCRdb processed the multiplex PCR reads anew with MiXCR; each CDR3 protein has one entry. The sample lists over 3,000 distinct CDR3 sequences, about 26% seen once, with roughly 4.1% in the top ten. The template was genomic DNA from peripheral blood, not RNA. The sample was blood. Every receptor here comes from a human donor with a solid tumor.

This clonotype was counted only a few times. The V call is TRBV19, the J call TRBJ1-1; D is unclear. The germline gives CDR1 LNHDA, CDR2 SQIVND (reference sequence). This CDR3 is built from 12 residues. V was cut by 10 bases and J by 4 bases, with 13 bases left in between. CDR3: CATRWGSTEAFF. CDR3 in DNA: TGTGCCACCCGCTGGGGTAGCACTGAAGCTTTCTTT. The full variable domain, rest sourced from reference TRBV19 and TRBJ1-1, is DGGITQSPKYLFRKEGQNVTLSCEQNLNHDAMYWYRQDPGQGLRLIYYSQIVNDFQKGDIAEGYSVSREKKESFPLTVTSAQKNPTAFYLCATRWGSTEAFFGQGTRLTVV.

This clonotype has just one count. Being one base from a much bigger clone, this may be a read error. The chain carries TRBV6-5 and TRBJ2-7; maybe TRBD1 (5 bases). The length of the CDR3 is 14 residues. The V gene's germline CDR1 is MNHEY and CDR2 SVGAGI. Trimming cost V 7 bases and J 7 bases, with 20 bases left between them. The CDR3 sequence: CASNLHRNPLEQYF. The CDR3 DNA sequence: TGTGCCAGCAATCTTCACAGGAATCCCCTGGAGCAGTACTTC.

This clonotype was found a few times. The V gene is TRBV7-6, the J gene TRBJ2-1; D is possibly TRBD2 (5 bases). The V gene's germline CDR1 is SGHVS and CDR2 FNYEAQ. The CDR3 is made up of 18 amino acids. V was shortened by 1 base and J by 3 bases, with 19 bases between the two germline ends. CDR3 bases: TGTGCCAGCAGCTTAGAAAGGAAGCCGAAGCGGCGCTACAATGAGCAGTTCTTC. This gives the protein CASSLERKPKRRYNEQFF.

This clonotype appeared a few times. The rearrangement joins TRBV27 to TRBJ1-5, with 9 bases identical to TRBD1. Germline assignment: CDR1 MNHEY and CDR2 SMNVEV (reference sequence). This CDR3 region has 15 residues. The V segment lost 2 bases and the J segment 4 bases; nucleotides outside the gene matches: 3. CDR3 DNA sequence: TGTGCCAGCAGTTTAGGACAGGGGAGGAATCAGCCCCAGCATTTT. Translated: CASSLGQGRNQPQHF.

The CDR3 loop is CASSQGTLRVNEQFF. The CDR3 nucleotides are TGTGCCAGCAGCCAAGGGACCCTCAGGGTCAATGAGCAGTTCTTC. This chain joins TRBV7-2 and TRBJ2-1, with D perhaps being TRBD1 or TRBD2 (5 bases each). CDR1 is SGHTA, CDR2 FQGNSA, per germline. The CDR3 is made up of 15 amino acids. The germline V and J ends were trimmed by 5 bases and 6 bases, with 17 bases remaining between them.

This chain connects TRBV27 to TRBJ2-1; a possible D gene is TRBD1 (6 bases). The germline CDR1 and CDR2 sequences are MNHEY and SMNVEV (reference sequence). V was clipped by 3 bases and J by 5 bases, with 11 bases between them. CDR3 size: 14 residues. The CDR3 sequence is CASSFRGTHNEQFF. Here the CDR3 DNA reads TGTGCCAGCAGTTTTAGGGGGACCCACAATGAGCAGTTCTTC.

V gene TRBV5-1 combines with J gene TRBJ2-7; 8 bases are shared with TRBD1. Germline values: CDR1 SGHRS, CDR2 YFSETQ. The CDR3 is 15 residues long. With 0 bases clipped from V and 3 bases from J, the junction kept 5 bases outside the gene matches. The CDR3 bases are TGCGCCAGCAGCTTGGGACAGGGGATGCACTACGAGCAGTACTTC. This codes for CASSLGQGMHYEQYF.

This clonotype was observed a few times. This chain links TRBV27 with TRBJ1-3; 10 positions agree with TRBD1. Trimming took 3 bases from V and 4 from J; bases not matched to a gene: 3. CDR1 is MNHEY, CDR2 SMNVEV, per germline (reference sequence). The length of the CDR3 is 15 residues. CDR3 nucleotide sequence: TGTGCCAGCAGTTTGTCGACAGGGGGCGGAAACACCATATATTTT. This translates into CASSLSTGGGNTIYF.

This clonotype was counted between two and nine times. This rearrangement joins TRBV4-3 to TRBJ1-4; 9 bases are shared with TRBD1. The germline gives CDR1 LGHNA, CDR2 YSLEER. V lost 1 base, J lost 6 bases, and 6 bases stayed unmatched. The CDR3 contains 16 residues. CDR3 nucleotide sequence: TGCGCCAGCAGCCAAGTCGCGGGACAGGGTTATGAAAAACTGTTTTTT. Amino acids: CASSQVAGQGYEKLFF.

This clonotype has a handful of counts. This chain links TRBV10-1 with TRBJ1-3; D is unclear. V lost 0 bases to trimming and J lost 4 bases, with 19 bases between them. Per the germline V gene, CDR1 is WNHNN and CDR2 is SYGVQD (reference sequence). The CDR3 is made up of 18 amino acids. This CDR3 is CASSESTGRSSGGNTIYF. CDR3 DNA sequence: TGCGCCAGCAGTGAGTCGACGGGCAGATCCTCGGGAGGAAACACCATATATTTT.

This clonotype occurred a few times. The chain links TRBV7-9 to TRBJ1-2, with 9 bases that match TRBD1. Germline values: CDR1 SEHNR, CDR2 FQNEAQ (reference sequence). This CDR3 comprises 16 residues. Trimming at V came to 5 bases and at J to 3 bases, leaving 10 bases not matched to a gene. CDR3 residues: CASSPRTGERDYGYTF. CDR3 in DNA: TGTGCCAGCAGCCCCCGGACAGGGGAAAGGGACTATGGCTACACCTTC.

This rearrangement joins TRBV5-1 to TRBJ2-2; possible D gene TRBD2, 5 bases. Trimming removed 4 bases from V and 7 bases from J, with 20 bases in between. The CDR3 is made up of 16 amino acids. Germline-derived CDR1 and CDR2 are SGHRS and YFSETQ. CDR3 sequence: CASSPAGRGGVGELFF. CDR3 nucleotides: TGCGCCAGCAGCCCGGCGGGCCGTGGTGGTGTCGGGGAGCTGTTTTTT.

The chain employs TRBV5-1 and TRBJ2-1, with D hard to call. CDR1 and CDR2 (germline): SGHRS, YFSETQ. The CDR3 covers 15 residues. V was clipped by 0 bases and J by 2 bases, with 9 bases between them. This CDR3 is CASSLDGVTYNEQFF. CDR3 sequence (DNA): TGCGCCAGCAGCTTGGATGGCGTTACCTACAATGAGCAGTTCTTC. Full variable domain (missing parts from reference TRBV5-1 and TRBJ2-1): KAGVTQTPRYLIKTRGQQVTLSCSPISGHRSVSWYQQTPGQGLQFLFEYFSETQRNKGNFPGRFSGRQFSNSRSEMNVSTLELGDSALYLCASSLDGVTYNEQFFGPGTRLTVL.

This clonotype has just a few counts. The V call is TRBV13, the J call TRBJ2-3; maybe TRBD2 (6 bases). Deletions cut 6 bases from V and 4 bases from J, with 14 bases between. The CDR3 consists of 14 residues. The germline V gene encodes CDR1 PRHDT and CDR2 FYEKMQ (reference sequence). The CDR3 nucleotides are TGTGCCAGCAGATTGGGACTGCGTGCAGATACGCAGTATTTT. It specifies CASRLGLRADTQYF.

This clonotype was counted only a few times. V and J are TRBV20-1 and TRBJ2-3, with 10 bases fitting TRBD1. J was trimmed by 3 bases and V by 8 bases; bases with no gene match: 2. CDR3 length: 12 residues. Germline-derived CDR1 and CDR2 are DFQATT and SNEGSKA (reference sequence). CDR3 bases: TGCAGTAGGGACAGGGGTACAGATACGCAGTATTTT. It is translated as CSRDRGTDTQYF.

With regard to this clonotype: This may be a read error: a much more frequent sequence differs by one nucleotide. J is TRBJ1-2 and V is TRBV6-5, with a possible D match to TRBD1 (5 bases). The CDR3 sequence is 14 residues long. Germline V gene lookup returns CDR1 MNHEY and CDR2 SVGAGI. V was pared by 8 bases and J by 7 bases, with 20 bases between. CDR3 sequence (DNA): TGTGCCAGCTCACAGGTAGCCTACTCGGGTGGCTACACCTTC. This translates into CASSQVAYSGGYTF.

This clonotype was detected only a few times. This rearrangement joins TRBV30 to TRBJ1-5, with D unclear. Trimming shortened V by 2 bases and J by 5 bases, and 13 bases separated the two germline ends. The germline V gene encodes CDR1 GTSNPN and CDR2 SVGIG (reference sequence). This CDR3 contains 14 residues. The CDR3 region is CAWSPRTFDQPQHF. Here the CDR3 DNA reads TGTGCCTGGAGTCCCCGTACGTTCGATCAGCCCCAGCATTTT.

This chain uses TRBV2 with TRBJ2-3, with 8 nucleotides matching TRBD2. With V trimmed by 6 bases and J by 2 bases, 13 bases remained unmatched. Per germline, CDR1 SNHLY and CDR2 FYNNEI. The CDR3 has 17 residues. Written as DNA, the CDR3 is TGTGCCAGCAGACCGGGACTAGTGAATCCCCCCACAGATACGCAGTATTTT. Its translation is CASRPGLVNPPTDTQYF.

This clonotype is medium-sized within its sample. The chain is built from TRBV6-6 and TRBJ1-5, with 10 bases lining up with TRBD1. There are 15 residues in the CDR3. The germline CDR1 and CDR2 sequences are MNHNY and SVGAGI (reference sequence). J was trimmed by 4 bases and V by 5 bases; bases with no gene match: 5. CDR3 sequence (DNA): TGTGCCAGCAGTCCACGGGGACAGGGGAATCAGCCCCAGCATTTT. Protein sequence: CASSPRGQGNQPQHF.

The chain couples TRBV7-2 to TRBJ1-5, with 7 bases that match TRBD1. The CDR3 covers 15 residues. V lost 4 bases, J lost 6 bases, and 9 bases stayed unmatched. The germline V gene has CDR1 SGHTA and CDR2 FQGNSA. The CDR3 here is CASSSLGQASQPQHF. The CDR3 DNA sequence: TGTGCCAGCAGCTCCTTAGGACAGGCATCTCAGCCCCAGCATTTT.

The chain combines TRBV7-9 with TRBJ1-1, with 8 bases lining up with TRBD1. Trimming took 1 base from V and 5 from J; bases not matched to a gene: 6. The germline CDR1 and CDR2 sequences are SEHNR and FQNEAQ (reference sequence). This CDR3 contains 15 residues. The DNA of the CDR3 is TGTGCCAGCAGCTTAGTAGCAGGGGGCGGGACTGAAGCTTTCTTT. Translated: CASSLVAGGGTEAFF.

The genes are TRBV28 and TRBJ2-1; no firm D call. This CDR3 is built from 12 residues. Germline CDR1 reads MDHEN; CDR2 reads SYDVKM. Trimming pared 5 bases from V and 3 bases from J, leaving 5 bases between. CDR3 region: CASSPGYNEQFF. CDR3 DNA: TGTGCCAGCAGTCCTGGCTACAATGAGCAGTTCTTC.

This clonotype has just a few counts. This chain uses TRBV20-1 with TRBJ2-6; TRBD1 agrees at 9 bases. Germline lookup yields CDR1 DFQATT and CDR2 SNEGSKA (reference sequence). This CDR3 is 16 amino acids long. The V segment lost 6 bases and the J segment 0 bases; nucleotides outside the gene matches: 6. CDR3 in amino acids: CSATDRGGSGANVLTF. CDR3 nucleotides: TGCAGTGCAACGGACAGGGGTGGCTCTGGGGCCAACGTCCTGACTTTC.

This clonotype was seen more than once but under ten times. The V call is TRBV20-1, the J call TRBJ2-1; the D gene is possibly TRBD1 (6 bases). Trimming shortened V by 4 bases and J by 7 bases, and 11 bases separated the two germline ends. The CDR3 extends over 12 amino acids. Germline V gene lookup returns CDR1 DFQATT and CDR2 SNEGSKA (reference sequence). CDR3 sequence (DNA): TGCAGTGCTATAATGGGGGCGAATGAGCAGTTCTTC. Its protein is CSAIMGANEQFF.

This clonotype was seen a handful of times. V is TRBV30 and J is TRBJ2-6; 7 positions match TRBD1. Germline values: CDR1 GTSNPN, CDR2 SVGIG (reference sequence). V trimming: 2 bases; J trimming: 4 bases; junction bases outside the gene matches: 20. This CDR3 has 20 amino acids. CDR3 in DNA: TGTGCCTGGAGTAATCGGGTCTTCCGGGACAGCCTGGCAGGGGCCAACGTCCTGACTTTC. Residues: CAWSNRVFRDSLAGANVLTF.

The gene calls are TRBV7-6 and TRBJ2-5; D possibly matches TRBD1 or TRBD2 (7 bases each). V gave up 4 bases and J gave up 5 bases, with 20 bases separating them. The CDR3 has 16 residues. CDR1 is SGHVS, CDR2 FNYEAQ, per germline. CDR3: CASSSHFRQGGETQYF. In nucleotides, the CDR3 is TGTGCCAGCAGCTCCCATTTTCGACAGGGAGGGGAGACCCAGTACTTC.

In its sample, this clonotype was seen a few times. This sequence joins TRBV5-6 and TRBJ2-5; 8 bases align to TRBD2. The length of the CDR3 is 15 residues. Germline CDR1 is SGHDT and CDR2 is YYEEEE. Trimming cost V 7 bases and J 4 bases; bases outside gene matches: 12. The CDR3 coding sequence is TGTGCCAGCGTCTCCGGGGGGGCCTCAAGAGAGACCCAGTACTTC. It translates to CASVSGGASRETQYF.

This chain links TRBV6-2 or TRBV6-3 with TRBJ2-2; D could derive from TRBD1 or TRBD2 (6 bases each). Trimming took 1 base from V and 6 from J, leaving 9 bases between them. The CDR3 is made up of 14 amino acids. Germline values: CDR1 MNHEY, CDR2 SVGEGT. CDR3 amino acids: CASSYWGAAGELFF. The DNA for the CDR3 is TGTGCCAGCAGTTACTGGGGGGCGGCCGGGGAGCTGTTTTTT.

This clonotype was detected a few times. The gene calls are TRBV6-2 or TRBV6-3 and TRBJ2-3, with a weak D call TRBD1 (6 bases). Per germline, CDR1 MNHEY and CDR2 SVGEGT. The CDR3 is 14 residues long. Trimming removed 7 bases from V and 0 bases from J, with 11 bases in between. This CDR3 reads CASKGGHSTDTQYF. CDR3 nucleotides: TGTGCCAGCAAAGGGGGACATAGCACAGATACGCAGTATTTT.

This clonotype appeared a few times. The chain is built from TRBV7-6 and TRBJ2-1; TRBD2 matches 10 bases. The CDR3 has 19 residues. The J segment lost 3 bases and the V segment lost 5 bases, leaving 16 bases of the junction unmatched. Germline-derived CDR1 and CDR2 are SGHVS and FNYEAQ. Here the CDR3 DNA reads TGTGCCAGCAGCCTCAAAGCGGGAGGGCCGGGTTTGTACTACAATGAGCAGTTCTTC. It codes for CASSLKAGGPGLYYNEQFF. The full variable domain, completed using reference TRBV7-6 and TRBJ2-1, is GAGVSQSPRYKVTKRGQDVALRCDPISGHVSLYWYRQALGQGPEFLTYFNYEAQQDKSGLPNDRFSAERPEGSISTLTIQRTEQRDSAMYRCASSLKAGGPGLYYNEQFFGPGTRLTVL.

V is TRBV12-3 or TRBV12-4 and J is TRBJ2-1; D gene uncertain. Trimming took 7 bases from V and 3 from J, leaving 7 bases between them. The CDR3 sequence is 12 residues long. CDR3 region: CASTSSYNEQFF. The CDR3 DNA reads TGTGCCAGCACCTCTAGCTACAATGAGCAGTTCTTC.